This TCR beta chain was sequenced during a study of PD-1 blockade in classical Hodgkin lymphoma (dated by TCRdb to about 2020). Study-level background: Nivolumab dosing was 3 mg/kg intravenously every 2 weeks, continuing until either disease progression or unacceptable toxicity. The study used CyTOF and TCR beta sequencing to define a peripheral blood immune signature of response to PD-1 blockade in classical Hodgkin lymphoma.

From cysteine to phenylalanine, the CDR3 is 16 amino acids long. Only CDR3 DNA is held: 48 bases, read in frame from base 1. CDR1 MGHRA and CDR2 YSYEKL are derived from the germline V gene. Trimming leaves V shorter by 0 bases and J shorter by 5 bases, with the junction holding 8 bases beyond the gene matches. The study at large found these results: By C4D1, a significant rise was seen in CD4+ TCR diversity but not in CD8+ TCR diversity (p=0.0027 vs p=0.16), and the rise was most apparent among complete responders (p=0.02). Lower diversity was seen in patients whose nivolumab began less than 1 year after ASCT, and these patients were left out of later analyses so that immune reconstitution would not confound the results. The study was limited to a single clinical trial cohort, and causes of repertoire differences, possibly disease activity or prior therapy, remained undefined. Trial patients achieving complete response had baseline diversity similar to newly diagnosed patients, whereas partial responders and progressors had significantly lower diversity. Baseline TCR diversity was reported as lower in newly diagnosed patients than in healthy donors, and lower still in relapsed/refractory patients.

Genomic DNA was isolated using the Qiagen DNeasy kit from unsorted PBMCs as well as from negatively selected CD4+ and CD8+ fractions. Using primers that anneal to V and J segments, immunoSEQ multiplex PCR amplified the TCR beta CDR3 regions. Amplification bias was minimized using a synthetic immune receptor repertoire, and residual bias was removed computationally after sequencing. The authors' analysis ran thus. Repertoire diversity was quantified as the Shannon entropy index using custom Python scripts. Unsorted, CD4+ and CD8+ repertoires were analyzed separately, except in combined analyses where CD4+ and CD8+ sequences were merged in silico. Clonal expansion was defined as a frequency increase of at least 2-fold after treatment compared with C1D1, and clones undetected at baseline were assigned a pseudocount of 0.5. Singleton clones were defined as clones with 0 or 1 copy at C1D1, and non-singleton clones were defined as clones with 2 or more copies. Clones expanded in unsorted samples were assigned a CD4+, CD8+ or unknown annotation through matching of protein sequences in sorted samples from the same patient. Diversity changes from C1D1 to C4D1 were tested in paired samples using Wilcoxon tests. Imported from immuneACCESS, the table was reduced by TCRdb to in-frame sequences with V and J called. These copies leave out some clones; in studies compared against another copy, an unresolved V gene accounts for under half, and the cause of the remainder is not known. Clone size and V and J calls were adopted from that table, with D and trimming inferred from the DNA. The sample table records some 62,000 clones; around 88% of these occur just once. The ten top clones hold about 12% of the sample.

This sample's time point label indicates: cycle 1 day 1 (C1D1), immediately before nivolumab initiation. Every trial patient had relapsed following autologous stem cell transplantation, and prior brentuximab vedotin exposure was what differed among cohorts A, B and C. A total of 56 patients with relapsed/refractory classical Hodgkin lymphoma made up the trial cohort, and each patient's best overall response was complete response, partial response or progressive disease. Single-agent nivolumab was administered to trial patients in the multi-cohort phase II CheckMate 205 trial. An independent review committee assessed best overall response using the 2007 International Working Group response criteria. Trial PBMCs were collected immediately before nivolumab initiation (C1D1) and during therapy at cycle 2 day 1 and cycle 4 day 1. Peripheral blood was collected in 8 mL Vacutainer Cell Preparation Tubes, from which PBMCs were isolated by centrifugation and then cryopreserved.

Points on this clone: It has no known antigen specificity. Base qualities are missing; no much larger clone stands one base away.

The source is a human donor with classical Hodgkin lymphoma. Here the sequenced sample was peripheral blood mononuclear cells (PBMCs), taken at baseline. The rearrangement joined TRBV4-1 to TRBJ2-5; TRBD2 lines up with 8 middle nucleotides. The CDR3 in this case is CASSQDPRGGRETQYF. The DNA sequence is as follows: TGCGCCAGCAGCCAAGATCCCCGGGGGGGCCGGGAGACCCAGTACTTC.